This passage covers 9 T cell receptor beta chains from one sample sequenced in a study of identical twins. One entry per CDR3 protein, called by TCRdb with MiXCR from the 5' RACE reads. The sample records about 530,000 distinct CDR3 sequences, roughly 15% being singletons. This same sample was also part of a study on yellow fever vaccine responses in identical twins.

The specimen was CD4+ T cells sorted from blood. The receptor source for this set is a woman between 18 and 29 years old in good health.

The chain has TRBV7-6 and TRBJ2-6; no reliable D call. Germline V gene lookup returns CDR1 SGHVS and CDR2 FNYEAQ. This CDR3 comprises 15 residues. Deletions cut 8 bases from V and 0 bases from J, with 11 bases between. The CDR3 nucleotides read TGTGCCAGCTCCAAGGCGTACTCTGGGGCCAACGTCCTGACTTTC. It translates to CASSKAYSGANVLTF.

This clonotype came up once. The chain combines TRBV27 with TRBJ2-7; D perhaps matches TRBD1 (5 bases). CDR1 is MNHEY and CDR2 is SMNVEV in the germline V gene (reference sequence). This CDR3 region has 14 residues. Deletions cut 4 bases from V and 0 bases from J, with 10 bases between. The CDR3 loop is CASSYLGDSYEQYF. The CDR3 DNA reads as TGTGCCAGCAGTTATCTAGGGGACTCCTACGAGCAGTACTTC.

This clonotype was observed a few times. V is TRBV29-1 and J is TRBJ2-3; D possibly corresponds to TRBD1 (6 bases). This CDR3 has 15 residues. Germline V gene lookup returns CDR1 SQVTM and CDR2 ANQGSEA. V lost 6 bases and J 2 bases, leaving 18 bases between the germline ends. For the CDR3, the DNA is TGCAGCGTCAAGGGGTGGCAGGGGTCCACAGATACGCAGTATTTT. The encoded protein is CSVKGWQGSTDTQYF.

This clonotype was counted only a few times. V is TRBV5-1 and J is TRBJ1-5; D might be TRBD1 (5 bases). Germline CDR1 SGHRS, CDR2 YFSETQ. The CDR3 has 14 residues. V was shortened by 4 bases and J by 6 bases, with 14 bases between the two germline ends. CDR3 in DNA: TGCGCCAGCAGCCCGGCCGGGGGGTCTCAGCCCCAGCATTTT. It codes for CASSPAGGSQPQHF.

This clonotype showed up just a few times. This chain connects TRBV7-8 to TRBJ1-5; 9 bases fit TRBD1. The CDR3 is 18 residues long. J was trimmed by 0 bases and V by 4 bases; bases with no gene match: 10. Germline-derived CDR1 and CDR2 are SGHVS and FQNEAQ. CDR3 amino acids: CASSSRDREELSNQPQHF. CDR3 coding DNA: TGTGCCAGCAGCTCCCGGGACAGGGAAGAGCTTAGCAATCAGCCCCAGCATTTT.

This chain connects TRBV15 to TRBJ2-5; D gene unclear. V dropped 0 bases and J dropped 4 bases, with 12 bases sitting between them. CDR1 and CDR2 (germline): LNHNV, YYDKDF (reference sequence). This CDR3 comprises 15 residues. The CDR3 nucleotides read TGTGCCACCAGCAGAGATCCGTTGGGTGGAGAGACCCAGTACTTC. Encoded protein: CATSRDPLGGETQYF.

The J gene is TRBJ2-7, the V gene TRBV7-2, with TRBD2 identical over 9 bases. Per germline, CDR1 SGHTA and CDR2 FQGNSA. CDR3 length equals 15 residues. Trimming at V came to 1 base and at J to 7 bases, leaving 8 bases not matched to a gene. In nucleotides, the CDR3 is TGTGCCAGCAGCTTAGGTTTAGCGGGAGCGAGTGAGCAGTACTTC. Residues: CASSLGLAGASEQYF.

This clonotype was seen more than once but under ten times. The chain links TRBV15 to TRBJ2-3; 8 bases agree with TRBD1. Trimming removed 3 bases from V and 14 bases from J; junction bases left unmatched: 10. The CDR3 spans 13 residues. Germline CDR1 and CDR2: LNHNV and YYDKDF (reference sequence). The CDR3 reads CATSRSWDRSLYF. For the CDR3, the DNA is TGTGCCACCAGCAGGAGTTGGGACAGGAGCCTGTATTTT.

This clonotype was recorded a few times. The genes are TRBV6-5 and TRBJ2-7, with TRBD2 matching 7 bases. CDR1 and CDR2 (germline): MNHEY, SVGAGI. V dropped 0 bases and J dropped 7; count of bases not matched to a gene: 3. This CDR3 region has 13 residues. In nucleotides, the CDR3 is TGTGCCAGCAGTTACTCGCGAGCGGGAGAGCAGTACTTC. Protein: CASSYSRAGEQYF.